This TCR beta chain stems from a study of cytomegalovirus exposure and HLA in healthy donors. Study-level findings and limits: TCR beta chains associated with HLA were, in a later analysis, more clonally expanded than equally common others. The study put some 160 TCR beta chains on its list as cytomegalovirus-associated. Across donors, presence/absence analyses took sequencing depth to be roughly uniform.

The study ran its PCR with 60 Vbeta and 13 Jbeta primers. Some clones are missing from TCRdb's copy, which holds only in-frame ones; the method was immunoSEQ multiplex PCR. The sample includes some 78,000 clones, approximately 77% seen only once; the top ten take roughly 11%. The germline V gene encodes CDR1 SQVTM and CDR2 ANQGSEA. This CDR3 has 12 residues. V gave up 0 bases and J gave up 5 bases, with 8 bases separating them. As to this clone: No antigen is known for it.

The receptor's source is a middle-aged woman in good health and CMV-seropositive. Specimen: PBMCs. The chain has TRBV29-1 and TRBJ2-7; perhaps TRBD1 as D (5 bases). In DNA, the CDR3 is TGCAGCGTTGAAGACAGGGTCAACGAGCAGTACTTC. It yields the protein CSVEDRVNEQYF.